Included here is one T cell receptor beta chain sequence, with context. This clonotype was recorded at least ten times. Its antigen is not yet known. No qualities accompany the bases; no much larger clone lies one base away. The record originates from a study of blood T cells in healthy people across ages (dated by TCRdb to the mid-2010s). With regard to the full study: Template switching captured roughly one uniquely barcoded TCR beta cDNA molecule per two T cells in model experiments. Age-related changes in TCR beta repertoire diversity were measured in the study by deep sequencing normalized with unique cDNA molecular identifiers. The donors were divided into four age groups: young (average around 17 years), middle-aged (about 39), aged (about 56) and long-lived (82). To avoid experimental bias, donors of different ages were distributed randomly across sequencing lanes. Using the same blood draw, the study looked at two additional independent replicas of 1 million unique cDNA reads for two donors, one aged 18 to 30 and the other aged 80 or older.

Systemically healthy Caucasian individuals from Russia, 39 in total and aged about 6 to 100 years, were included as donors. Approximately 9.3 milliliters of peripheral blood were collected from each donor into EDTA-treated Vacutainer tubes. PBMCs were isolated by Ficoll-Paque density-gradient centrifugation, with at least 7 million obtained per sample. Trizol reagent was used to extract total RNA from PBMCs, with at least 5.5 micrograms per sample. Naive CD45RAhigh/CD27high T cell percentages were measured by flow cytometry on a PBMC aliquot from every donor. Overall results and qualifications from the work: Because donor CMV infection status was unknown, age-related changes in expanded clonotypes were potentially confounded. Compared with the aged group, more naive CD4+ T cells, fewer expanded clones and increased TCR diversity were shown by the long-lived group, suggesting age selection. As age increased, observed TCR beta diversity per million T cells dropped in a roughly linear way, and a significant reduction was already evident by age 40. Observed TCR beta diversity correlated strongly with the percentage of naive T cells measured by flow cytometry. Estimates of total diversity based on one million sequenced T cells were considered lower bounds and underestimates. Since profiling was done on bulk unsorted PBMCs, naive and antigen-experienced compartments could not be conclusively compared.

Library construction relied on 5' RACE. Instrument on record: Illumina HiSeq 2500. A second PCR of about 7 to 12 cycles was performed with a sample-barcoded 5' primer and a J-beta primer mix. A unique molecular identifier was introduced onto each TCR beta cDNA molecule by a template-switch 5' adaptor carrying 12 random nucleotides. At least 2.5 million CDR3-containing paired-end reads were obtained from each sample. All of the RNA was converted into first-strand cDNA using the Mint cDNA synthesis kit, with a TRBC-specific oligonucleotide serving as the primer. Following uracil-DNA glycosylase treatment, all cDNA underwent a first 18-cycle PCR with the universal primers M1SS and BC2_uni_R. Per the authors' processing: Normalization of each sample was performed by random selection of 1 million high-quality reads, each carrying a distinct molecular identifier. Instead of being binned into consensus sequences, reads with shared molecular identifiers were discarded. MiTCR, with a Q25 quality threshold and the strictest error-elimination algorithm, was used for CDR3 identification, clonotype clustering and error correction. Lower-bound total TCR beta diversity was estimated with a nonparametric unseen species model using Euler transformation. TCRdb took the public reads, trimmed them with fastp at Q25, ran MiXCR for clone calling and kept in-frame beta chains. CDR3 protein duplicates are merged, each entry listing the most common genes and DNA. The V and J calls were determined by TCRdb, not by the authors. Across this sample there are 450,000 to 700,000 distinct CDR3 sequences, with about 25% seen only once. Approximately 17% of the sample is held by the ten biggest clonotypes.

The germline ends are 6 bases apart after V is trimmed by 2 bases and J by 10 bases. CDR1 and CDR2, per the germline V gene (reference sequence), are LGHDT and YNNKEL. CDR3 length: 12 amino acids, cysteine to phenylalanine. The sequence is cut down to CDR3 DNA, 36 bases in frame from base 1. This TCR derives from a woman aged 65 to 85 in good health. This chain is built from TRBV3-1 and TRBJ1-6; there is no confident call for the D gene. The source material was blood. The CDR3 here reads CASSQLGSPLHF. The bases are TGTGCCAGCAGCCAATTAGGCTCACCCCTCCACTTT.